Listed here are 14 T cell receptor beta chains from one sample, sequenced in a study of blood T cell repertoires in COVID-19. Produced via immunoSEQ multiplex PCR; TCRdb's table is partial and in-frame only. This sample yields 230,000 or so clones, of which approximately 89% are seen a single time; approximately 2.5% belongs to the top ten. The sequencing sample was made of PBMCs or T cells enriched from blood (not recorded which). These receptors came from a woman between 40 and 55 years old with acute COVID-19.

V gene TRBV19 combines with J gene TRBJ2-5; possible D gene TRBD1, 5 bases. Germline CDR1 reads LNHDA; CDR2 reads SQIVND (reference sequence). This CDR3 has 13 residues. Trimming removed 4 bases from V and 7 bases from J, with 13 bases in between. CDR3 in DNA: TGTGCCAGTAGTAAGGCCGTTCAGGGGACCCAGTACTTC. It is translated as CASSKAVQGTQYF.

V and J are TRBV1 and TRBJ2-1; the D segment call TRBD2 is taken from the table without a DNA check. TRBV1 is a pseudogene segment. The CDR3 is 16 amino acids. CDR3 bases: TGCACCAGCAGCCTTTTCGGACTAGCCCTTTACAATGAGCAGTTCTTC. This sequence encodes CTSSLFGLALYNEQFF.

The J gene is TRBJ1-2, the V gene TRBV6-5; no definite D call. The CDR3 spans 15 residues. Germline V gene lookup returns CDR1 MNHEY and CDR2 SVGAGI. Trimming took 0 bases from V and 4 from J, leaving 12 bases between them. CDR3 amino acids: CASSYSQRSAYGYTF. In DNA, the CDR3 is TGTGCCAGCAGTTACTCGCAGAGGTCTGCCTATGGCTACACCTTC.

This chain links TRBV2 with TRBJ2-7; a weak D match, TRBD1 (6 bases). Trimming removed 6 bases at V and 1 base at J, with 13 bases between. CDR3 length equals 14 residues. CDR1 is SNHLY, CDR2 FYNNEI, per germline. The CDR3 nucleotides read TGTGCCAGCAGACCGGGACACGGATCCTACGAGCAGTACTTC. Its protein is CASRPGHGSYEQYF.

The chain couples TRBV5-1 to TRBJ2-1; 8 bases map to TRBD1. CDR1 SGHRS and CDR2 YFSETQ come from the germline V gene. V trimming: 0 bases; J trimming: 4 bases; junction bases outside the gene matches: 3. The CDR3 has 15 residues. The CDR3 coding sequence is TGCGCCAGCAGCTTGGGGGACAGGACATACAATGAGCAGTTCTTC. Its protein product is CASSLGDRTYNEQFF.

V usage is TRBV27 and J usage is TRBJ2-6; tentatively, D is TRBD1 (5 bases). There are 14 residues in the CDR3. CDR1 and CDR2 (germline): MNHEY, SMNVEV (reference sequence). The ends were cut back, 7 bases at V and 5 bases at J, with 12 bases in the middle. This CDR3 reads CASMGPVRANVLTF. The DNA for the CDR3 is TGTGCCAGCATGGGGCCCGTGAGGGCCAACGTCCTGACTTTC. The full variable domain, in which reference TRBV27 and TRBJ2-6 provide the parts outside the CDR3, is EAQVTQNPRYLITVTGKKLTVTCSQNMNHEYMSWYRQDPGLGLRQIYYSMNVEVTDKGDVPEGYKVSRKEKRNFPLILESPSPNQTSLYFCASMGPVRANVLTFGAGSRLTVL.

CDR3 bases: TGTGCCAGCAGCTCACGCCAAAGGGCGGGGATCTATGAGCAGTTCTTC. Its translation: CASSSRQRAGIYEQFF. V is TRBV7-9 and J is TRBJ2-1; maybe TRBD2 (6 bases). This CDR3 is built from 16 residues. Germline V lookup: CDR1 SEHNR, CDR2 FQNEAQ (reference sequence). The germline V and J ends were trimmed by 4 bases and 8 bases, with 21 bases remaining between them.

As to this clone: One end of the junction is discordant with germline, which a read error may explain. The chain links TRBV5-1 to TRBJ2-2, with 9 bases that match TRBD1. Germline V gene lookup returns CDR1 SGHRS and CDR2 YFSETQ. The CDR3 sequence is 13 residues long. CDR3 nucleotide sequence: TGCGCCGGCAGGACAGGGGAGACCGGGGAGCTGTTTTTT. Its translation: CAGRTGETGELFF.

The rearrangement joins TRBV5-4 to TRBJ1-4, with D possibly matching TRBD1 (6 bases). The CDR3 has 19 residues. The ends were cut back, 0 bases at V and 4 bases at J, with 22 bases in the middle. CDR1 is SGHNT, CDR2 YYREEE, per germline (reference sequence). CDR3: CASSLVQGTRPHLNEKLFF. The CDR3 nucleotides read TGTGCCAGCAGCTTGGTGCAGGGGACGCGTCCTCATCTTAATGAAAAACTGTTTTTT.

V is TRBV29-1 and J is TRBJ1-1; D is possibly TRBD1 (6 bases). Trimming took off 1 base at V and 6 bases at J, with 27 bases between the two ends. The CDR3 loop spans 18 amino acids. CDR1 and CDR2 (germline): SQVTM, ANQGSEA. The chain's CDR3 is CSVEGRSGTRGVRSEAFF. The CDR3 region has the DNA TGCAGCGTTGAAGGCAGATCCGGGACCAGGGGTGTAAGGTCTGAAGCTTTCTTT. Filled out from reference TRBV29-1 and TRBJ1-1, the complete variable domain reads SAVISQKPSRDICQRGTSLTIQCQVDSQVTMMFWYRQQPGQSLTLIATANQGSEATYESGFVIDKFPISRPNLTFSTLTVSNMSPEDSSIYLCSVEGRSGTRGVRSEAFFGQGTRLTVV.

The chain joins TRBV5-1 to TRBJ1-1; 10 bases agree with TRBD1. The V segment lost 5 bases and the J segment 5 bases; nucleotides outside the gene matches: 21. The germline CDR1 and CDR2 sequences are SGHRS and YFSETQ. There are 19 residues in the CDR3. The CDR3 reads CASSKNSFDRGRGWTEAFF. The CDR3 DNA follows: TGCGCCAGCAGTAAGAACTCCTTTGACAGGGGGCGGGGTTGGACTGAAGCTTTCTTT. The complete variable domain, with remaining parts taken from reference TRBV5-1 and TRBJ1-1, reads KAGVTQTPRYLIKTRGQQVTLSCSPISGHRSVSWYQQTPGQGLQFLFEYFSETQRNKGNFPGRFSGRQFSNSRSEMNVSTLELGDSALYLCASSKNSFDRGRGWTEAFFGQGTRLTVV.

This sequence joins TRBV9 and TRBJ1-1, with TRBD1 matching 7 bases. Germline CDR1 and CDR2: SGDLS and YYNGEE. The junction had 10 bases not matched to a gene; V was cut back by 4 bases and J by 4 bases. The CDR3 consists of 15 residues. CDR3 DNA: TGTGCCAGCAGCCCCTCAGGGGGTGGGGGCACTGAAGCTTTCTTT. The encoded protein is CASSPSGGGGTEAFF.

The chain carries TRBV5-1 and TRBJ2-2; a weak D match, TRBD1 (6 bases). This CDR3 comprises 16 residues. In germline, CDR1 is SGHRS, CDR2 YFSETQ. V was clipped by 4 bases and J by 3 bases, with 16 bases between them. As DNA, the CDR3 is TGCGCCAGCAGCGCAATCTCAGGGGCCGACACCGGGGAGCTGTTTTTT. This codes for CASSAISGADTGELFF.

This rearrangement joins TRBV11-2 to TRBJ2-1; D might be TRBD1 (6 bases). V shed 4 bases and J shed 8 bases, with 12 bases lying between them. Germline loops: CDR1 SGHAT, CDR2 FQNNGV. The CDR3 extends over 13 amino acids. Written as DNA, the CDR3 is TGTGCCAGCAGCTGGACAGATAAATATGAGCAGTTCTTC. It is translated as CASSWTDKYEQFF.